Sequencing of this T cell receptor (beta chain) was carried out in a study of T-cell memory formation after mild COVID-19. About the study: Each donor largely had its own TCR clusters.

Findings of the study overall: Later expanders leaned CD4+, whereas day 15 to 85 contracting clones were balanced CD4/CD8. Contracting clones localized mainly to CM and EM when CD4+ and mainly to EMRA when CD8+.

UMIs and sample barcodes were carried by the TCR alpha and TCR beta cDNA libraries that 5'RACE produced using constant-segment primers. TCRdb processed the 5' RACE reads anew with MiXCR; each CDR3 protein has one entry. Of under 600,000 distinct CDR3 sequences listed, less than 25% are singletons. This clonotype was recorded a few times. Its antigen remains unidentified. This CDR3 contains 14 residues. Germline loops: CDR1 SGHRS, CDR2 YFSETQ. With 0 bases removed from V and 3 bases from J, the gap between germline ends came to 9 bases. Sample: PBMCs or a T cell subset sorted from them (not recorded which). The receptor comes from an adult woman who had mild COVID-19 (a few samples of this study predate the infection). Cell type and time point are not known. This chain joins TRBV5-1 and TRBJ2-5; weak D call: TRBD1 (5 bases). The CDR3 sequence: CASSLAREKETQYF. The CDR3 nucleotides read TGCGCCAGCAGCTTGGCCAGGGAAAAAGAGACCCAGTACTTC.